These 2 T cell receptor beta chains originate from one sample sequenced in a study of cytomegalovirus exposure and HLA in healthy donors. PCR primers comprised 60 Vbeta and 13 Jbeta primers. Produced via immunoSEQ multiplex PCR; TCRdb's table is partial and in-frame only. This table has some 130,000 clones, nearly 80% appearing once. Material for sequencing was PBMCs. The receptors were sampled from a man aged 25 to 40 in good health and CMV-seronegative.

This chain joins TRBV28 and TRBJ1-5; 7 bases match TRBD1. The CDR3 runs to 14 residues. Germline trimming cut 6 bases from V and 7 bases from J; bases unmatched to any gene: 9. Germline CDR1 reads MDHEN; CDR2 reads SYDVKM. CDR3 DNA sequence: TGTGCCAGCAGCTTAGAGCAGGGGGGACAGCCCCAGCATTTT. It specifies CASSLEQGGQPQHF.

This clone was counted a single time. The V gene is TRBV6-5, the J gene TRBJ2-1; TRBD1 aligns across 8 bases. V lost 2 bases and J lost 4; bases outside the gene matches: 7. Germline loops: CDR1 MNHEY, CDR2 SVGAGI. The CDR3 totals 16 residues. The CDR3 loop reads CASSYRRDRIYNEQFF. The CDR3 coding sequence is TGTGCCAGCAGTTACCGCCGGGACAGGATATACAATGAGCAGTTCTTC.